The clone carrying this T cell receptor beta chain occurred a few times. The ends lost 5 bases at V and 3 bases at J; junction bases unmatched: 5. This CDR3 region has 14 residues. Germline CDR1 and CDR2: MDHEN and SYDVKM. Each CDR3 protein gets one entry after TCRdb re-called the RT-PCR reads with MiXCR. The sample shows more than 550,000 distinct CDR3 sequences, over 12% of them seen only once. Sequenced input: memory CD4+ T cells from blood. This chain connects TRBV28 to TRBJ1-1; 8 bases are a match to TRBD1. The source is a female donor in good health, serving as a healthy control. CDR3 region: CASSPSDRDTEAFF. The CDR3 region has the DNA TGTGCCAGCAGTCCCTCGGACAGGGACACTGAAGCTTTCTTT.